The sequence of this T cell receptor (beta chain) was determined in a study of T cells in Graves' hyperthyroidism and ophthalmopathy (dated by TCRdb to about 2019). Concerning the study at large: Peripheral blood samples were taken at the time of initial diagnosis, prior to any treatment. According to the paper, TCR Vbeta CDR3 sequencing was carried out on more than 120 peripheral blood samples, which came from 40 to 45 ophthalmopathy, roughly 75 hyperthyroidism and 17 progressor patients. Whether ophthalmopathy could be predicted prospectively was tested in an independent validation cohort made up of about 18 hyperthyroidism patients plus 17 patients who later progressed to ophthalmopathy. TCR V-J signatures able to tell the groups apart were searched for in a discovery cohort of 90 to 100 patients, of whom around 42 had Graves' ophthalmopathy and around 57 had stable Graves' hyperthyroidism. Following sampling, methimazole starting at 30 mg daily was given to hyperthyroidism patients, and high-dose intravenous methylprednisolone was given to ophthalmopathy patients. The roughly 100 discovery patients were divided at random into training and test sets in a 7:3 ratio. Thyroid tissue and blood T-cell repertoires from six Graves' hyperthyroidism patients were also compared in the study. What the study reported, not specific to this receptor: Most expanded thyroid clonotypes (frequency above 0.001) were also detected in blood, suggesting blood repertoires may reflect thyroid immune responses. In validation, the model predicted progression to ophthalmopathy with roughly 70% sensitivity and approximately 78% specificity, a median of approximately 6.5 months before onset. Sample size was not statistically predetermined, and investigators were not blinded to group allocation. A 13 V-J signature model separated ophthalmopathy from stable hyperthyroidism, with 87.88% sensitivity and about 81% specificity in cross-validation and 80%/75% in testing.

Ophthalmopathy patients had moderately to severely active disease, Clinical Activity Score of at least 3, NOSPECS grade of at least 4, and duration under 3 months. Exclusion was applied to patients with uncontrolled infections, other autoimmune diseases, pregnancy or lactation. Diagnoses relied on clinical symptoms, serum thyroxine and TRAb, thyroid ultrasound and orbital computed tomography. PBMCs were isolated from more than 9 ml of fresh peripheral blood by Ficoll-Paque density gradient centrifugation. Trizol reagent was used to extract total RNA, and RNA quality was then checked on an Agilent 2100 Bioanalyzer. For this chain, trimming is 5 bases at the V end and 12 bases at the J end, and the number of junction bases without a gene match is 10. From the cysteine up to the phenylalanine, the CDR3 has a length of 14 residues. CDR3 DNA is the only sequence kept; it has 42 bases, read in frame from the first base. From the germline V gene, CDR1 is MNHEY and CDR2 is SVGEGT.

TCR beta CDR3 regions were amplified from RNA transcripts. The TCR CDR3 was subjected to a first round of RT-PCR using the HTBI primer set and the Qiagen OneStep RT-PCR kit. Libraries were constructed in a second round of multiplex PCR, after which size selection and purification were carried out. Libraries were sequenced paired-end with 100 bp reads on an Illumina HiSeq2000. In the authors' own workflow: Raw data were processed with SOAPnuke, discarding reads with adapters, uncalled bases, mean Phred below 15, or no exact constant-primer or identifier match. High-quality paired reads were merged using COPE v1.2.5, and each unique nucleotide sequence was defined as a clonotype. MiTCR v1.1 was used to align clonotypes to the IMGT TRBV, TRBD and TRBJ reference segments. The analysis included only V-J combinations with a frequency above 0.0001, which together covered over 98% of the repertoires. A TCS score was defined as the ratio of F50 (clonal expansion) to E x V (chaos), with BLOSUM62-based TCRdist applied between CDR3 peptides within each V-J. Welch's t-statistics and random forest reduced approximately 520 V-J features to 13, which were used in a naive Bayes classifier (R e1071). The similarity between thyroid and blood repertoires was quantified using the Morisita-Horn index. In-frame beta chains were kept once TCRdb had trimmed the public reads at Q25 with fastp and called clones with MiXCR. Entries that share a CDR3 protein sequence are merged under the most common genes and DNA. TCRdb, rather than the study authors, made the V and J calls. The sample includes approximately 610,000 distinct CDR3 sequences, with approximately 15% observed a single time. The ten largest make up 4.3% of the sample.

This clonotype was seen ten or more times. This clone's antigen is unknown. No much larger clonotype is one base removed from it; base qualities were not supplied. This TCR came from a woman aged 40 to 55 with Graves' ophthalmopathy. Specimen: blood. Here the chain combines TRBV6-2 or TRBV6-3 and TRBJ2-5, with 12 middle bases fitting TRBD2. The CDR3 sequence is CASSAPGTSGSEYF. The DNA sequence is given as TGTGCCAGCAGTGCCCCCGGGACTAGCGGGTCAGAGTACTTC.